Below, 28 T cell receptor beta chains from the same sample are listed, as sequenced in a study of OX40 agonist ivuxolimab in advanced cancers. Assay: immunoSEQ multiplex PCR; the TCRdb copy retains only in-frame clones and omits some. The sample has tens of thousands of clones, 91% seen once. Source: CD4+ or CD8+ T cells sorted from blood, taken in a trial of the OX40 agonist ivuxolimab. The source of these receptors is an adult with an advanced solid tumor such as melanoma, head and neck, liver or kidney cancer.

The gene calls are TRBV4-2 and TRBJ1-5; D possibly corresponds to TRBD1 (6 bases). Germline V lookup: CDR1 LGHNA, CDR2 YNFKEQ. The CDR3 totals 16 residues. V shed 0 bases and J shed 4 bases, with 13 bases lying between them. The CDR3 spells CASSQDHRDENQPQHF. CDR3 DNA sequence: TGTGCCAGCAGCCAAGATCACAGGGATGAGAATCAGCCCCAGCATTTT.

The chain joins TRBV7-2 to TRBJ2-1; 10 bases are a match to TRBD2. This CDR3 spans 15 amino acids. The germline V gene has CDR1 SGHTA and CDR2 FQGNSA. V lost 5 bases to trimming and J lost 2 bases; unmatched junction nucleotides: 3. DNA of the CDR3: TGTGCCAGCAGCCTACTAGCGGGGCCCTACAATGAGCAGTTCTTC. This encodes CASSLLAGPYNEQFF.

V gene TRBV28 combines with J gene TRBJ1-2, with TRBD1 as a possible D gene (6 bases). This CDR3 contains 14 residues. Germline V gives CDR1 MDHEN, CDR2 SYDVKM. V dropped 5 bases and J dropped 1 base, with 11 bases sitting between them. CDR3 sequence reads: CASSTDRVNYGYTF. The DNA for the CDR3 is TGTGCCAGCAGTACGGACAGAGTTAACTATGGCTACACCTTC.

This chain uses TRBV5-1 with TRBJ1-3; no definite D call. Germline-derived CDR1 and CDR2 are SGHRS and YFSETQ. V gave up 2 bases and J gave up 10 bases, with 13 bases separating them. This CDR3 region has 13 residues. DNA for the CDR3: TGCGCCAGCAGCTTCACCCCTTTCTTGACCATATATTTT. As protein: CASSFTPFLTIYF.

The rearrangement joins TRBV9 to TRBJ1-3; no reliable D call. Trimming cost V 0 bases and J 2 bases, with 15 bases left between them. CDR3 length equals 17 residues. CDR1 and CDR2 (germline): SGDLS, YYNGEE. In DNA form, the CDR3 reads TGTGCCAGCAGCGTAGGTAGTGAAGGGTTCACTGGAAACACCATATATTTT. Translated, it gives CASSVGSEGFTGNTIYF.

J is TRBJ2-2 and V is TRBV29-1, with 7 bases matching TRBD2. J lost 6 bases, V lost 1 base, and 8 bases had no gene match. Germline V gene lookup returns CDR1 SQVTM and CDR2 ANQGSEA. The CDR3 extends over 15 amino acids. CDR3 coding DNA: TGCAGCGTTGAAGGCCCGGGAGGAAAGGCCGGGGAGCTGTTTTTT. It yields the protein CSVEGPGGKAGELFF.

The chain recombines TRBV4-3 with TRBJ2-1; 7 bases are a match to TRBD2. The V and J ends lost 4 bases and 10 bases, in that order; junction bases with no gene match: 7. CDR3 length equals 13 residues. Looked up from germline, CDR1 is LGHNA and CDR2 is YSLEER. The CDR3 is CASSPSGGTEQFF. CDR3 DNA: TGCGCCAGCAGCCCGTCGGGGGGTACGGAGCAGTTCTTC.

V is TRBV6-5 and J is TRBJ2-7; D is undetermined. The ends were cut back, 9 bases at V and 1 base at J, with 7 bases in the middle. This CDR3 comprises 11 residues. Germline CDR1 MNHEY, CDR2 SVGAGI. DNA for the CDR3: TGTGCCAGTGGGCCTTCCTACGAGCAGTACTTC. It specifies CASGPSYEQYF.

This chain joins TRBV4-3 and TRBJ2-1; 9 nucleotides line up with TRBD2. Germline trimming cut 0 bases from V and 6 bases from J; bases unmatched to any gene: 6. The CDR3 loop spans 16 amino acids. Germline assignment: CDR1 LGHNA and CDR2 YSLEER. CDR3 DNA: TGCGCCAGCAGCCAAGAGCCGGCGGGGGGGAGCAATGAGCAGTTCTTC. This translates into CASSQEPAGGSNEQFF.

This clone appeared once. The chain employs TRBV6-5 and TRBJ2-1; possible D gene TRBD2, 5 bases. Trimming cost V 8 bases and J 3 bases, with 11 bases left between them. The CDR3 is made up of 13 amino acids. CDR1 is MNHEY, CDR2 SVGAGI, per germline. Here the CDR3 reads CASRGFYYNEQFF. In DNA, the CDR3 is TGTGCCAGCCGAGGGTTCTACTACAATGAGCAGTTCTTC.

The chain combines TRBV28 with TRBJ1-1; D unresolved. V lost 1 base to trimming and J lost 8 bases, with 8 bases between them. The germline V gene encodes CDR1 MDHEN and CDR2 SYDVKM. The CDR3 sequence is 12 residues long. CDR3 in DNA: TGTGCCAGCAGTTTATCTGGGTCAGAAGCTTTCTTT. Translated: CASSLSGSEAFF.

CDR3 residues: CASKRVTEAFF. The CDR3 nucleotides read TGTGCCAGCAAGAGGGTCACTGAAGCTTTCTTT. The chain employs TRBV6-1 and TRBJ1-1; D is unclear. V dropped 7 bases and J dropped 4 bases, with 7 bases sitting between them. CDR1 is MNHNS and CDR2 is SASEGT in the germline V gene. This CDR3 has 11 amino acids.

The chain joins TRBV9 to TRBJ2-3; D not certain. In germline, CDR1 is SGDLS, CDR2 YYNGEE. V was clipped by 3 bases and J by 0 bases, with 5 bases between them. This CDR3 is 13 amino acids long. This chain's CDR3 is CASSASSTDTQYF. DNA for the CDR3: TGTGCCAGCAGCGCCTCTAGCACAGATACGCAGTATTTT.

V is TRBV7-8 and J is TRBJ1-5; a weak D match, TRBD1 (5 bases). Trimming shortened V by 5 bases and J by 9 bases, and 17 bases separated the two germline ends. Germline-derived CDR1 and CDR2 are SGHVS and FQNEAQ. This CDR3 is 14 amino acids long. CDR3 nucleotides: TGTGCCAGCAGCCGACCCGGGGGTGCGGGGCCCCAGCATTTT. This codes for CASSRPGGAGPQHF.

The chain employs TRBV4-2 and TRBJ2-1, with 9 bases identical to TRBD2. V lost 2 bases, J lost 1 base, and 15 bases stayed unmatched. Germline-derived CDR1 and CDR2 are LGHNA and YNFKEQ. CDR3 size: 20 residues. Here the CDR3 reads CASSQTGLAQHFISYNEQFF. CDR3 sequence (DNA): TGTGCCAGCAGCCAAACGGGACTAGCCCAACATTTTATTTCCTACAATGAGCAGTTCTTC.

The chain has TRBV6-1 and TRBJ1-2; a weak D match, TRBD1 (5 bases). The CDR3 consists of 17 residues. Germline lookup yields CDR1 MNHNS and CDR2 SASEGT. V was shortened by 3 bases and J by 5 bases, with 22 bases between the two germline ends. The CDR3 bases are TGTGCCAGCAGTGATCACGCCGTAGGGACTCCCTTTTATGGCTACACCTTC. It encodes CASSDHAVGTPFYGYTF.

The V call is TRBV27, the J call TRBJ2-1, with TRBD1 identical over 8 bases. With 5 bases clipped from V and 10 bases from J, the junction kept 13 bases outside the gene matches. From germline, CDR1 is MNHEY and CDR2 SMNVEV (reference sequence). The CDR3 has 15 amino acids. CDR3 sequence reads: CASSDAPGGLSEQFF. The CDR3 nucleotides are TGTGCCAGCAGTGACGCTCCAGGGGGCCTCTCCGAGCAGTTCTTC.

This chain joins TRBV5-6 and TRBJ2-7; no firm D call. Trimming removed 4 bases at V and 4 bases at J, with 6 bases between. This CDR3 contains 11 residues. Germline CDR1 SGHDT, CDR2 YYEEEE. The CDR3 reads CASSLAYEQYF. The CDR3 bases are TGTGCCAGCAGCCTCGCGTACGAGCAGTACTTC.

The chain carries TRBV25-1 and TRBJ2-1; no clear D gene. V lost 2 bases, J lost 5 bases, and 16 bases lay in between. This CDR3 is built from 16 residues. CDR1 is MGHDK and CDR2 is SYGVNS in the germline V gene. The CDR3 sequence: CASSERETRIHNEQFF. The CDR3 DNA sequence: TGTGCCAGCAGTGAACGTGAGACCCGGATCCACAATGAGCAGTTCTTC.

V gene TRBV11-1 combines with J gene TRBJ2-1, with a tentative D call TRBD1 (5 bases). The CDR3 covers 12 residues. Trimming cost V 1 base and J 15 bases, with 13 bases left between them. CDR1 and CDR2 from the germline V gene are SGHAT and FQDESV (reference sequence). CDR3 DNA sequence: TGTGCCAGCAGCTTAGGTGGGGCCAGCCGGTTCTTC. This gives the protein CASSLGGASRFF. Using reference TRBV11-1 and TRBJ2-1 for the parts outside the CDR3, the full variable domain is EAEVAQSPRYKITEKSQAVAFWCDPISGHATLYWYRQILGQGPELLVQFQDESVVDDSQLPKDRFSAERLKGVDSTLKIQPAELGDSAMYLCASSLGGASRFFGPGTRLTVL.

This clone was found once. This chain uses TRBV28 with TRBJ1-3; no clear D gene. CDR1 is MDHEN, CDR2 SYDVKM, per germline. This CDR3 is 14 amino acids long. V lost 3 bases to trimming and J lost 4 bases, with 10 bases between them. CDR3 sequence reads: CASSFFVAGNTIYF. CDR3 in DNA: TGTGCCAGCAGTTTCTTCGTCGCGGGAAACACCATATATTTT.

The chain joins TRBV4-3 to TRBJ1-5; 10 nucleotides agree with TRBD1. Germline V gene lookup returns CDR1 LGHNA and CDR2 YSLEER. V dropped 4 bases and J dropped 6; count of bases not matched to a gene: 3. This CDR3 is 14 amino acids long. CDR3 DNA: TGCGCCAGCAGCCGGGGGACAGGGGTTCAGCCCCAGCATTTT. Translation gives CASSRGTGVQPQHF.

This rearrangement joins TRBV13 to TRBJ2-6; no clear D. The CDR3 consists of 13 residues. Per germline, CDR1 PRHDT and CDR2 FYEKMQ (reference sequence). Trimming stripped 3 bases from V and 4 bases from J, with 4 bases between. CDR3 loop: CASSFRGANVLTF. The CDR3 DNA sequence: TGTGCCAGCAGCTTTCGGGGGGCCAACGTCCTGACTTTC.

This chain joins TRBV10-3 and TRBJ1-5; the D gene is possibly TRBD1 (5 bases). Germline V gene sequence: CDR1 ENHRY, CDR2 SYGVKD. V was trimmed by 7 bases and J by 3 bases, leaving 13 bases between them. The length of the CDR3 is 14 residues. CDR3 sequence reads: CAIKRDGYNQPQHF. The DNA of the CDR3 is TGTGCCATCAAACGGGACGGCTACAATCAGCCCCAGCATTTT.

This clone was counted a few times. The CDR3 reads CASSLNPKLQPQHF. In nucleotides, the CDR3 is TGTGCCAGCAGTTTAAACCCAAAGCTTCAGCCCCAGCATTTT. The chain employs TRBV28 and TRBJ1-5, with D unclear. The V end lost 2 bases, the J end lost 6 bases, and 11 bases lay between the germline ends. The length of the CDR3 is 14 residues. Germline-derived CDR1 and CDR2 are MDHEN and SYDVKM. Variable domain in full (rest from reference TRBV28 and TRBJ1-5): DVKVTQSSRYLVKRTGEKVFLECVQDMDHENMFWYRQDPGLGLRLIYFSYDVKMKEKGDIPEGYSVSREKKERFSLILESASTNQTSMYLCASSLNPKLQPQHFGDGTRLSIL.

The V gene is TRBV13, the J gene TRBJ2-3, with TRBD2 matching over 10 bases. The CDR3 consists of 14 residues. V shed 7 bases and J 3 bases; nucleotides not matched to a gene: 4. CDR1 is PRHDT, CDR2 FYEKMQ, per germline (reference sequence). CDR3 DNA sequence: TGTGCCAGCAAAGCGGGAGGGCTAACAGATACGCAGTATTTT. Amino acids: CASKAGGLTDTQYF.

The chain carries TRBV5-1 and TRBJ2-1, with 7 bases aligning to TRBD2. Germline V lookup: CDR1 SGHRS, CDR2 YFSETQ. This CDR3 contains 16 residues. V gave up 2 bases and J gave up 8 bases; unmatched junction bases: 13. The CDR3 protein is CASSFVGGLRGDEQFF. The DNA for the CDR3 is TGCGCCAGCAGCTTCGTAGGCGGTCTTCGGGGGGATGAGCAGTTCTTC. Full variable domain (rest looked up from reference TRBV5-1 and TRBJ2-1): KAGVTQTPRYLIKTRGQQVTLSCSPISGHRSVSWYQQTPGQGLQFLFEYFSETQRNKGNFPGRFSGRQFSNSRSEMNVSTLELGDSALYLCASSFVGGLRGDEQFFGPGTRLTVL.

The chain is built from TRBV4-2 and TRBJ1-3; D gene unclear. The CDR3 extends over 14 amino acids. Germline CDR1 and CDR2: LGHNA and YNFKEQ. The V and J ends lost 0 bases and 4 bases respectively, with 7 bases between them. CDR3 bases: TGTGCCAGCAGCCAAGATTTGACGGGAAACACCATATATTTT. It codes for CASSQDLTGNTIYF.